This T cell receptor (beta chain) was observed in a study of early T cells in non-severe SARS-CoV-2 infection. Whole-study findings and limits: The VDJdb matching leaned toward anti-spike CD8 responses and overlooked private and CD4 specificities.

To note about this clonotype: Its antigen is unknown.

CDR3 length: 12 residues. Germline assignment: CDR1 SGHTA and CDR2 FQGNSA. V lost 1 base, J lost 4 bases, and 5 bases lay in between. TCRdb reanalysed the 5' RACE reads using MiXCR and keeps one entry per CDR3 protein. The data hold more than 25,000 distinct CDR3 sequences, with less than 6% observed a single time. The sequence was collected from an adult who was a healthcare worker with PCR-confirmed SARS-CoV-2 infection or an uninfected control (not recorded which). Sequencing was performed on whole blood. V usage is TRBV7-2 and J usage is TRBJ2-7; D is unresolved. The CDR3 sequence is CASSLGDYEQYF. CDR3 nucleotide sequence: TGTGCCAGCAGCTTAGGAGATTACGAGCAGTACTTC.